This TCR beta chain was recorded in a study of cytomegalovirus exposure and HLA in healthy donors. Whole-study findings and limits: Per a later analysis, HLA-associated TCR beta chains showed more clonal expansion than other, equally common TCR beta chains. TCR beta V- and J-gene trimming was later associated with a missense DCLRE1C variant. The authors confirmed in vitro that a few CMV-associated chains were specific for CMV antigens.

In regard to this clone: Its specificity is unknown.

Germline V gives CDR1 SGHDT, CDR2 YYEEEE. The ends were cut back, 2 bases at V and 1 base at J, with 5 bases in the middle. This CDR3 has 13 amino acids. PCR involved 60 Vbeta and 13 Jbeta primers. Measured with immunoSEQ multiplex PCR; TCRdb has only the in-frame clones, and not every one. Of some 69,000 clones listed, around 70% are singletons. The sample was PBMCs. This receptor was taken from a male donor in good health and CMV-seropositive. This chain uses TRBV5-6 with TRBJ2-3; D not resolved. The DNA for the CDR3 is TGTGCCAGCAGCTTCAGCGGCACAGATACGCAGTATTTT. This sequence encodes CASSFSGTDTQYF.